This T cell receptor (beta chain) was retrieved from a study of technical replicates of blood from several donors. This clone was counted a single time. The CDR3 is 15 residues long. Germline V gene sequence: CDR1 SGHNT, CDR2 YYREEE (reference sequence). The V end was cut by 4 bases, the J end by 5 bases, with 15 bases between. TCRdb's copy holds only in-frame clones and misses some; the assay was immunoSEQ multiplex PCR. Among approximately 64,000 clones listed, approximately 86% were seen once. The source of this sequence is a human donor in good health. Some clones in this sample may be carry-over from other donors' samples. Sequencing used PBMCs. The gene calls are TRBV5-4 and TRBJ1-4; D gene uncertain. The CDR3 DNA is TGTGCCAGCAGCCAATTGTCGGGAACAAATGAAAAACTGTTTTTT. Its protein is CASSQLSGTNEKLFF.